Presented here are 7 T cell receptor beta chains from one specimen sequenced in a study of OX40 agonist ivuxolimab in advanced cancers. Libraries were prepared by immunoSEQ multiplex PCR; TCRdb keeps only in-frame clonotypes and omits some of them. The sample yields 70,000 or so clones, 90% seen once. The material sequenced was CD4+ or CD8+ T cells sorted from blood, taken in a trial of the OX40 agonist ivuxolimab. The receptors originated from an adult with an advanced solid tumor such as melanoma, head and neck, liver or kidney cancer.

CDR3 sequence reads: CASSRLAFSTDTQYF. CDR3 nucleotides: TGCGCCAGCAGCCGACTAGCCTTTAGCACAGATACGCAGTATTTT. The V and J genes are TRBV5-1 and TRBJ2-3; 7 bases are a match to TRBD2. With V trimmed by 4 bases and J by 0 bases, 5 bases remained unmatched. This CDR3 region has 15 residues. The germline CDR1 and CDR2 sequences are SGHRS and YFSETQ.

The chain combines TRBV18 with TRBJ2-7, with 8 bases fitting TRBD1. With V trimmed by 6 bases and J by 2 bases, 6 bases remained unmatched. The CDR3 contains 14 residues. CDR1 KGHSH and CDR2 LQKENI come from the germline V gene. In DNA, the CDR3 is TGTGCCAGCTCCACGGGACAGGTAACCTACGAGCAGTACTTC. It is translated as CASSTGQVTYEQYF. The whole variable domain, filled in from reference TRBV18 and TRBJ2-7, reads NAGVMQNPRHLVRRRGQEARLRCSPMKGHSHVYWYRQLPEEGLKFMVYLQKENIIDESGMPKERFSAEFPKEGPSILRIQQVVRGDSAAYFCASSTGQVTYEQYFGPGTRLTVT.

The chain recombines TRBV4-2 with TRBJ1-1, with D unclear. This CDR3 comprises 12 residues. Germline V gene data show CDR1 as LGHNA and CDR2 as YNFKEQ. V lost 4 bases and J lost 5, with 8 bases in between. This chain's CDR3 is CASSRTETEAFF. CDR3 bases: TGTGCCAGCAGCCGGACCGAGACTGAAGCTTTCTTT.

This clone was seen only a few times. The J gene is TRBJ1-1, the V gene TRBV2; D gene uncertain. The CDR3 spans 13 residues. V was trimmed by 8 bases and J by 1 base, leaving 11 bases between them. Germline CDR1 and CDR2: SNHLY and FYNNEI. The CDR3 coding sequence is TGTGCCAGCGTGGGAGAAACGAACACTGAAGCTTTCTTT. Its protein is CASVGETNTEAFF. Drawing the rest from reference TRBV2 and TRBJ1-1, the complete variable domain is EPEVTQTPSHQVTQMGQEVILRCVPISNHLYFYWYRQILGQKVEFLVSFYNNEISEKSEIFDDQFSVERPDGSNFTLKIRSTKLEDSAMYFCASVGETNTEAFFGQGTRLTVV.

The V gene is TRBV10-3, the J gene TRBJ2-1, with D maybe TRBD2 (5 bases). Germline V CDR1 and CDR2: ENHRY, SYGVKD. This CDR3 comprises 15 residues. The V and J ends lost 3 bases and 4 bases respectively, with 13 bases between them. As DNA, the CDR3 is TGTGCCATCAGTGACCGGGCTAGGGAGTACAATGAGCAGTTCTTC. Its translation is CAISDRAREYNEQFF.

The chain carries TRBV19 and TRBJ1-5; D ambiguous. The CDR3 length is 15 residues. V was shortened by 5 bases and J by 0 bases, with 11 bases between the two germline ends. Germline assignment: CDR1 LNHDA and CDR2 SQIVND (reference sequence). The CDR3 DNA reads TGTGCCAGTAGTTACCGCAGGAGTAGCAATCAGCCCCAGCATTTT. Its translation: CASSYRRSSNQPQHF. The full variable domain, completed using reference TRBV19 and TRBJ1-5, is DGGITQSPKYLFRKEGQNVTLSCEQNLNHDAMYWYRQDPGQGLRLIYYSQIVNDFQKGDIAEGYSVSREKKESFPLTVTSAQKNPTAFYLCASSYRRSSNQPQHFGDGTRLSIL.

V usage is TRBV28 and J usage is TRBJ2-7, with 7 bases lining up with TRBD1. CDR3 length: 13 residues. J gave up 1 base and V 5 bases, and 2 bases lay outside the gene matches. Germline lookup yields CDR1 MDHEN and CDR2 SYDVKM. The CDR3 sequence: CASSRTGSYEQYF. Written as DNA, the CDR3 is TGTGCCAGCAGTCGGACAGGTTCCTACGAGCAGTACTTC.